Listed below are T cell receptor beta chains from one sample, sequenced in a study of blood T cells in healthy people across ages. TCRdb passed the 5' RACE reads through MiXCR, listing each CDR3 protein once. The repertoire holds 600,000 to 850,000 distinct CDR3 sequences, with just under 25% as singletons. These data also formed part of another study, on T cells of mothers and their children.

Sequencing was performed on blood. The receptors shown here come from a boy between 10 and 17 years old in good health. Each CDR3 is given with its conserved first and last residue. Clone size appears in some rows only: once, few, many, or a class for an expanded clone.

cdr3_aa v_call clone_size
CASSLTSETQYF TRBV12-3/TRBV12-4 many
CASARDGVLTF TRBV2 -
CASSSLLTESYNEQFF TRBV13 few
CASSNDRDNSPLHF TRBV3-1 -
CASSKDRESEQYF TRBV19 -
CATNDRAGETQYF TRBV24-1 -
CSAIEAGGEMENEQFF TRBV20-1 few
CSARAGVAQETQYF TRBV20-1 -
CASLNRDREETQYF TRBV6-2/TRBV6-3 -
CASSQALDGNAFF TRBV4-3 -
CASSPSGQGFYEQFF TRBV5-1 -
CASTGQGRTQYF TRBV12-3/TRBV12-4 -
CASSHPGLEYETQYF TRBV7-9 -
CATSRDPAGEGYEQYF TRBV15 -
CSVLSNEQFF TRBV29-1 -
CSARVEANYGYTF TRBV20-1 -
CASSQSSGVQETQYF TRBV7-9 few
CASNDLGETQYF TRBV5-1 -
CAISDRGFYEQYF TRBV10-3 few
CATSREADPTDTQYF TRBV15 few
CASSSQGPYNAQFF TRBV12-3/TRBV12-4 -
CVSRSGSSYNEQFF TRBV9 few
CASTTRGLQFF TRBV12-3/TRBV12-4 -
CASSTSRDFHEQFF TRBV12-3/TRBV12-4 once
CASSLYRDNYNEQFF TRBV12-3/TRBV12-4 few
CASLGLNGMVNEQFF TRBV12-5 few
CSAWARLAGTYEQYF TRBV20-1 few
CASSRDSASSGANVLTF TRBV21-1 -
CASSLDSTMETQYF TRBV28 -
CSARAPFKDTEAFF TRBV20-1 -
CASSPGGGELFF TRBV7-3 many
CASSLDASGANVLTF TRBV7-2 -
CASSHGGRDTQYF TRBV7-7 -
CSARLAGGPYEQYF TRBV29-1 -
CASSSHRVIPYEQYF TRBV28 few
CASSPLPDHNSPLHF TRBV7-9 -